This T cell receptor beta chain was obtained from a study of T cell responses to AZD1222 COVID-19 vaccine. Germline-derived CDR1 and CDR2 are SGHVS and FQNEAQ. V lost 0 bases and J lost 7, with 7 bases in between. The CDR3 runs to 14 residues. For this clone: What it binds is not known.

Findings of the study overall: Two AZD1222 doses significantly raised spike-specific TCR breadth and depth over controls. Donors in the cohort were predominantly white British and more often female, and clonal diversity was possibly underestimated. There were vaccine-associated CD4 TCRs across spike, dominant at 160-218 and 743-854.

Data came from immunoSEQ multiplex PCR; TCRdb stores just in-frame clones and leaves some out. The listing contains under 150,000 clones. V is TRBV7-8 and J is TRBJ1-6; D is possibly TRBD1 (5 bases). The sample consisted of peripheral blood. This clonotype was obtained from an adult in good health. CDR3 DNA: TGTGCCAGCAGCTTAGCGGAGGGGAATTCACCCCTCCACTTT. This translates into CASSLAEGNSPLHF. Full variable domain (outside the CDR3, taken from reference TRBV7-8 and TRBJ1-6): GAGVSQSPRYKVAKRGQDVALRCDPISGHVSLFWYQQALGQGPEFLTYFQNEAQLDKSGLPSDRFFAERPEGSVSTLKIQRTQQEDSAVYLCASSLAEGNSPLHFGNGTRLTVT.